This TCR beta chain was sequenced in a study of somatic mutations in cytotoxic T cells in rheumatoid arthritis. For this clone: Its target is not known.

Study results and caveats: More than 20% of CD8+ cells belonged to the largest clone in about an eighth of the roughly 65 patients. Compared with age-matched healthy controls, rheumatoid arthritis patients did not differ significantly in CD8+ T-cell clonality.

Method: immunoSEQ multiplex PCR; TCRdb's copy keeps in-frame clones and lacks some. The sample carries 8,900 or so clones, under 80% recorded once. The CDR3 totals 12 residues. Trimming removed 8 bases at V and 0 bases at J, with 5 bases between. Germline CDR1 is SNHLY and CDR2 is FYNNEI. The sample was CD8+ T cells sorted from blood. The J gene is TRBJ2-1, the V gene TRBV2; D uncertain. This TCR was sampled from an adult with rheumatoid arthritis. This CDR3 is CASGYSYNEQFF. Here the CDR3 DNA reads TGTGCCAGCGGCTACTCCTACAATGAGCAGTTCTTC. Together with reference TRBV2 and TRBJ2-1, the CDR3 gives the full variable domain: EPEVTQTPSHQVTQMGQEVILRCVPISNHLYFYWYRQILGQKVEFLVSFYNNEISEKSEIFDDQFSVERPDGSNFTLKIRSTKLEDSAMYFCASGYSYNEQFFGPGTRLTVL.